One T cell receptor (beta chain) is described in this entry. It has no known antigen specificity. Qualities for individual bases were not recorded, and no much larger clone is one base off. TCR CDR3 regions were amplified from genomic DNA by multiplex PCR using the deep immunoSEQ assay. Genomic DNA extracted from each cell subset was distributed evenly over all wells of several immunoSEQ 96-well plates, and each plate served as one replicate. For sorted subsets, each replicate PCR was loaded with 200 to 250 ng genomic DNA, equivalent to 30,000 to 35,000 T cell genomes. Purified libraries were measured with a Qubit 3.0 fluorometer, size-checked on a Bioanalyzer 2100, and measured again with the KAPA Library Quantification kit. A separate single-read 150-cycle Illumina NextSeq 550 flow cell was used to sequence each immunoSEQ 96-well plate. In the source study's methods: Because the immunoSEQ output held only junctional sequences and lacked quality scores, the filtering could not match the filtering applied to full-length reads. To assign V/J genes and CDR3, sequences were annotated using PyIR, a Python wrapper for IgBLAST v1.9, with IMGT germline references. Reads were removed for weak V/J assignments (E-value above 1e-6), missing CDR3, stop codons, out-of-frame junctions, or ambiguous translated residues. V3J clonotypes were defined as sequences sharing an identical inferred V gene, J gene, and CDR3 amino acid sequence. The percentage overlap between two repertoires was calculated by dividing the number of shared unique clonotypes by the size of the smaller repertoire. RTK rarefaction, the Chao1 estimator, and Recon v2.1 estimates of unobserved clonotypes were used to assess repertoire richness. For all TCRbeta clonotypes obtained by the gDNA method from several donors, generation probabilities were computed with OLGA. The immuneACCESS repertoire file appears here via TCRdb, limited to in-frame rearrangements. These files lack a portion of the clones; in checked studies, under half of the deficit traces to unresolved V genes, and the cause of the others is not known. The V and J calls and the clone size are those of that table, but D and trimming were determined from the DNA. This sample comprises 700,000 to 950,000 clones, about 96% of them detected only once. The top ten clones comprise less than 0.25% of the sample.

CD8 naive samples were CD45RO-negative cells positively selected for CCR7, giving a CD45RA+CCR7+ population that excluded TemRA cells. Donors were healthy HIV-negative adults with no recently reported acute infections or vaccinations. Every donor was a Caucasian adult residing in Nashville, Tennessee, USA. After blood collection by leukapheresis, PBMCs were isolated using Ficoll-Histopaque density gradient centrifugation and then cryopreserved in the vapor phase of liquid nitrogen. Analytical flow cytometry was used to check the purity and quantity of every magnetically sorted T cell population. Each sorted fraction had its genomic DNA isolated and then quantified by UV absorbance on a Nanodrop 2000c. Deletion took 7 bases off V and 5 bases off J, with a span of 17 bases between the germline ends. Including the terminal cysteine and phenylalanine, the CDR3 comprises 14 residues. Only the CDR3 DNA is retained, 42 bases long and in frame from the first base. According to the germline V gene (reference sequence), CDR1 reads LNHDA and CDR2 reads SQIVND.

This specimen comes from a study of shared clonotypes between healthy human individuals (TCRdb year 2020). Notes on the research overall: The cohort included three men and two women between 18 and 49 years of age. For each donor, CD4 naive and CD4 memory were each run on three plates, CD8 naive on two plates, and CD8 memory on one plate. To estimate repertoire size and how much clonotypes are shared between individuals, the study performed deep sequencing of blood TCR repertoires from a handful of healthy adults. To increase sequencing depth and limit assay-specific biases, different laboratories used diverse techniques to prepare libraries and sequence TCR repertoires. Per donor, leukapheresis produced somewhere between about 0.94 and 9 billion PBMCs. General findings and caveats noted by the study authors: Compared with non-shared clonotypes, the clonotypes found in all four sorted-subset donors had higher generation probabilities. Across four donors, around 5.4% of naive CD4, roughly 3.5% of naive CD8, roughly 2.3% of memory CD4, and approximately 0.4% of memory CD8 clonotypes were shared. Estimated clonotype richness was generally larger for naive than for memory subsets. Pairwise subsampling led to the expectation that sequencing depth would affect the degree of clonotype sharing among donors. Only blood was sampled, and tissue TCR repertoires likely differ from those in blood. The small number of donors limited the genetic and exposure-history diversity represented. Incomplete sequencing was indicated by rarefaction of sorted-subset datasets, despite the large sequencing depth.

Recombination connected TRBV19 to TRBJ1-1; no D gene call is confident. The source is a man aged 25-40 years in good health. The sequenced sample consisted of naive CD8+ T cells sorted from blood. The sample's cell subset or site label, decoded: CD45RA+CCR7+. The DNA sequence is as follows: TGTGCCAGTAATATCATAGGAGGAGGAACTGAAGCTTTCTTT. Translated, it reads CASNIIGGGTEAFF.